A selection of T cell receptor beta chains follows, all from one sample in a study of monozygotic twins with inflammatory bowel disease. TCRdb re-called the 5' RACE reads; one entry per CDR3 protein, DNA not given. With 140,000 to 150,000 distinct CDR3 sequences in the sample, the ten largest clones hold roughly 1.2%. The specimen was blood. The receptors shown here come from a human donor with ulcerative colitis or Crohn's disease, or a healthy co-twin of an affected twin (not recorded which). Each CDR3 is given with its conserved first and last residue.

V gene: TRBV7-2; J gene: TRBJ2-7; CDR3 protein: CASSLWGQSYEQYF
V gene: TRBV5-1; J gene: TRBJ2-3; CDR3 protein: CASSPLGAEVDTQYF
V gene: TRBV9; J gene: TRBJ1-3; CDR3 protein: CASSATGAGNTIYF
V gene: TRBV20-1; J gene: TRBJ2-3; CDR3 protein: CSARDGGQATDTQYF
V gene: TRBV7-2; J gene: TRBJ2-5; CDR3 protein: CASSPSGTQETQYF
V gene: TRBV20-1; J gene: TRBJ1-6; CDR3 protein: CSGFPETGGAGSPLHF
V gene: TRBV6-1; J gene: TRBJ1-1; CDR3 protein: CASRDRGRGHTEAFF
V gene: TRBV7-3; J gene: TRBJ2-5; CDR3 protein: CASSPGTSGSGETQYF
V gene: TRBV19; J gene: TRBJ1-1; CDR3 protein: CASCDTGSVEAFF
V gene: TRBV5-4; J gene: TRBJ2-7; CDR3 protein: CASSPGQGAIYEQYF